This is a list of T cell receptor beta chains from one sample in a study of cytomegalovirus exposure and HLA in healthy donors. The method was immunoSEQ multiplex PCR; TCRdb's version includes in-frame clones alone and lacks a portion of them. Of about 64,000 clones listed, approximately 90% are singletons. The sequenced material came from PBMCs. Source of these receptors: a woman younger than 35 in good health and CMV-seronegative. Each CDR3 is given with its conserved first and last residue. The D gene is left open where the match is weak. Only some rows state a clone size, as once, few, many or a class for expanded clones.

>NA|NA|TRBV5-1|TRBJ1-1
TGCGCCAGCAGCTTGGCACAGCAAATCGGTGGCACTGAAGCTTTCTTT
CASSLAQQIGGTEAFF
>NA|TRBD1|TRBV11-2|TRBJ2-7
TGTGCCAGCAGCAAATGGGACAGGGGTTTTGGCGAGCAGTACTTC
CASSKWDRGFGEQYF
>NA|TRBD2|TRBV7-7|TRBJ2-5
TGTGCTAGCAGCGAGAGCGGGGTAGAAGAGACCCAGTACTTC
CASSESGVEETQYF
>NA|NA|TRBV4-1|TRBJ2-7
TGCGCCAGCAGCCAAGCTTCAGGGCTTACCTACGAGCAGTACTTC
CASSQASGLTYEQYF
>NA|TRBD2|TRBV10-3|TRBJ2-3
TGTGCCATCAGTGAGTCAGGACTAGCGGGGGGGCCAGATACGCAGTATTTT
CAISESGLAGGPDTQYF
>NA|TRBD1|TRBV2|TRBJ1-5
TGTGCCAGCAGCGACAGGGGAAGACAGCCCCAGCATTTT
CASSDRGRQPQHF
>NA|NA|TRBV29-1|TRBJ2-7
TGCAGCGTTGAACTGAGCTCCTACGAGCAGTACTTC
CSVELSSYEQYF
>NA|TRBD1|TRBV27|TRBJ1-4
TGTGCCAGCAGAAAATTCCGGGACAGTACTGAAAAACTGTTTTTT
CASRKFRDSTEKLFF
>NA|TRBD2|TRBV27|TRBJ2-1
TGTGCCAGCCGACTAGCGAGCAATGAGCAGTTCTTC
CASRLASNEQFF
>NA|NA|TRBV11-3|TRBJ2-5
TGTGCCAGCAGCTTAGGCGGGGCCCAAGAGACCCAGTACTTC
CASSLGGAQETQYF
>few|NA|TRBV29-1|TRBJ2-1
TGCAGCGTTGAGAGGACATTATCATCCTACAATGAGCAGTTCTTC
CSVERTLSSYNEQFF
>once|TRBD2|TRBV11-3|TRBJ2-7
TGTGCCAGCAGCTTAGGTAGCGGGAGAGGATACGAGCAGTACTTC
CASSLGSGRGYEQYF
>NA|NA|TRBV4-1|TRBJ1-2
TGCGCCAGCAGCCAAGTCGGAGAGCGAACGTCTAACTATGGCTACACCTTC
CASSQVGERTSNYGYTF
>NA|NA|TRBV29-1|TRBJ1-2
TGCAGCGTTGAACCTGATACAGGGATCTATGGCTACACCTTC
CSVEPDTGIYGYTF
>NA|TRBD2|TRBV29-1|TRBJ2-7
TGCAGCGTTGAAGATCACATGAGCGGGAAATACGAGCAGTACTTC
CSVEDHMSGKYEQYF
>few|NA|TRBV6-5|TRBJ1-2
TGTGCCAGCATTCCCCCCGGGGGGGCCCGTTACGGCTACACCTTC
CASIPPGGARYGYTF
>NA|NA|TRBV7-2|TRBJ1-1
TGTGCCAGCAGCTTAAACAGCCGGGGGACTGAAGCTTTCTTT
CASSLNSRGTEAFF
>NA|NA|TRBV28|TRBJ2-2
TGTGCCAGCAGTTCCCAAGGGGACACCGGGGAGCTGTTTTTT
CASSSQGDTGELFF
>NA|NA|TRBV19|TRBJ2-1
TGTGCCAGTAGCCTTAGTCCCCAGGGATACAATGAGCAGTTCTTC
CASSLSPQGYNEQFF
>NA|NA|TRBV7-8|TRBJ2-2
TGTGCCAGCCGAAGACGGTCGGGAGACTCGAACACCGGGGAGCTGTTTTTT
CASRRRSGDSNTGELFF
>NA|TRBD1|TRBV19|TRBJ2-7
TGTGCCAGTAGTTTAACAGGGGGCTACGAGCAGTACTTC
CASSLTGGYEQYF
>NA|NA|TRBV11-2|TRBJ1-1
TGTGCCAGCAGCTCAAGAGACGGCCTCGTGAGGACTGAAGCTTTCTTT
CASSSRDGLVRTEAFF
>NA|NA|TRBV5-5|TRBJ1-1
TGTGCCAGCAGCTTTTCCTCAGGGTCAGGGGCGATGAACACTGAAGCTTTCTTT
CASSFSSGSGAMNTEAFF
>NA|NA|TRBV7-3|TRBJ2-1
TGTGCCAGCAGCCCCCAGTTAAGCCACAGCTCCTACAATGAGCAGTTCTTC
CASSPQLSHSSYNEQFF
>NA|TRBD2|TRBV19|TRBJ2-3
TGTGCCAGTAGCAAGTTGCGGGGGGCGACAGATACGCAGTATTTT
CASSKLRGATDTQYF
>NA|NA|TRBV19|TRBJ2-1
TGTGCCAGTAAGGTTGGGACATCTTCCTACAATGAGCAGTTCTTC
CASKVGTSSYNEQFF
>NA|TRBD1|TRBV11-2|TRBJ1-4
TGTGCCAGCAGCGCCACAGGGGCCAGGGGTAAACTGTTTTTT
CASSATGARGKLFF
>NA|TRBD1|TRBV9|TRBJ2-5
TGTGCCAGCAGCACACCCTTCGGGGGGGACAGGGGCGCGGAGACCCAGTACTTC
CASSTPFGGDRGAETQYF
>NA|NA|TRBV18|TRBJ2-7
TGTGCCAGCTCACCAAAGAGTTGGGGCGACGAGCAGTACTTC
CASSPKSWGDEQYF
>NA|TRBD1|TRBV7-2|TRBJ1-3
TGTGCCAGCAGCTTTGACAGGGGGCGGAGGGACACCATATATTTT
CASSFDRGRRDTIYF
>few|NA|TRBV4-1|TRBJ1-2
TGCGCCAGCAGCCAAGATGGATCCCGTATGGGGACATCCTATGGCTACACCTTC
CASSQDGSRMGTSYGYTF
>NA|NA|TRBV27|TRBJ1-1
TGTGCCAGCAGTTTACAAGCGGTTGCAGAAACTGAAGCTTTCTTT
CASSLQAVAETEAFF
>NA|TRBD1|TRBV13|TRBJ1-1
TGTGCCAGCAGCTATAAACAGGGGCCTCAGTTGCAAGCTTTCTTT
CASSYKQGPQLQAFF
>NA|NA|TRBV25-1|TRBJ1-2
TGTGCCAGCAGTGCCGCGGGGAACGGCTACACCTTC
CASSAAGNGYTF
>NA|NA|TRBV6-5|TRBJ2-3
TGTGCCAGCAGCGGACAGCCAAGCACAGATACGCAGTATTTT
CASSGQPSTDTQYF
>NA|NA|TRBV7-8|TRBJ2-7
TGTGCCAGCAGTCGCAGCCAGGGATACGAGCAGTACTTC
CASSRSQGYEQYF
>NA|NA|TRBV7-2|TRBJ1-2
TGTGCCAGCAGCGTCACAGGGATCGCCCCCTATGGCTACACCTTC
CASSVTGIAPYGYTF
>NA|NA|TRBV2|TRBJ2-1
TGTGCCAGCAGTGAATATCCCGCAAGCATTTACAATGAGCAGTTCTTC
CASSEYPASIYNEQFF
>NA|TRBD2|TRBV29-1|TRBJ2-3
TGCAGCGTTGGATCTCGGGGCGGACTAGCGAGGAGGGATACGCAGTATTTT
CSVGSRGGLARRDTQYF
>NA|NA|TRBV6-1|TRBJ2-1
TGTGCCAGCAGTGAAGTTACGGGGTACAATGAGCAGTTCTTC
CASSEVTGYNEQFF
>once|TRBD2|TRBV18|TRBJ2-5
TGTGCCAGCTCACCACTAGCGGGGGAAGAGACCCAGTACTTC
CASSPLAGEETQYF
>few|NA|TRBV20-1|TRBJ1-3
TGCAGTGCTAGAAAGGGGAACACCATATATTTT
CSARKGNTIYF
>NA|TRBD2|TRBV10-2|TRBJ2-2
TGCGCCAGCAGCCAGGGACTAGCGGGGGGGACCGGGGAGCTGTTTTTT
CASSQGLAGGTGELFF
>NA|TRBD1|TRBV5-1|TRBJ2-1
TGCGCCAGCAGCTTGGGGTCCGGGACAGGGGGCCCGGGAGGGCTGCAGTTCTTC
CASSLGSGTGGPGGLQFF
>NA|NA|TRBV11-2|TRBJ1-1
TGTGCCAGCAGCTTGGGCAGGGCTCTCACTGAAGCTTTCTTT
CASSLGRALTEAFF
>once|TRBD1|TRBV5-5|TRBJ1-2
TGTGCCAGCAGCTTGGGGGTCCAGGGGGCGTTTTATGGCTACACCTTC
CASSLGVQGAFYGYTF
>NA|TRBD1|TRBV5-5|TRBJ2-3
TGTGCCAGCAGCTCCAGGGGGTTCCCCACGGATACGCAGTATTTT
CASSSRGFPTDTQYF
>once|NA|TRBV5-1|TRBJ2-7
TGCGCCAGCAGCTTGGGTAGCCAGGGCTGGGAGCAGTACTTC
CASSLGSQGWEQYF
>NA|TRBD2|TRBV4-1|TRBJ2-3
TGCGCCAGCAACTTGGGGGGACTAGGCACAGATACGCAGTATTTT
CASNLGGLGTDTQYF
>NA|NA|TRBV19|TRBJ1-2
TGTGCCAGTAGTATCCCGGGAACACGGTATAATCGTGGCTACACCTTC
CASSIPGTRYNRGYTF
>NA|NA|TRBV7-2|TRBJ1-1
TGTGCCAGCAGCTTATATATTCAGGGGTTGAACACTGAAGCTTTCTTT
CASSLYIQGLNTEAFF
>NA|TRBD1|TRBV19|TRBJ2-7
TGTGCCAGTAGTCTGGACAGGAACTACGAGCAGTACTTC
CASSLDRNYEQYF
>NA|TRBD2|TRBV9|TRBJ2-3
TGTGCCAGCAGCGTAGCTCCGGGGGGGGCCCCAGATACGCAGTATTTT
CASSVAPGGAPDTQYF
>NA|NA|TRBV27|TRBJ2-2
TGTGCCAGCAGTAGAGCAGGGGACGGGGAGCTGTTTTTT
CASSRAGDGELFF
>NA|TRBD1|TRBV29-1|TRBJ2-3
TGCAGCGGTGAAACTGGGACAGGGCAGTATTTT
CSGETGTGQYF